Described below is a single T cell receptor beta chain sequence and its context. At least ten counts were recorded for this clonotype. The antigen it binds to is not known. It has no much larger one-base neighbor in the sample; base qualities were not kept. The data were obtained in a study of regulatory T cells in long-lasting Graves disease (dated by TCRdb to about 2021). Regarding the study in general: Patients with newly diagnosed Graves' disease had been on antithyroid drugs for under 3 months. Patients with persistent Graves' disease were compared with patients with newly diagnosed Graves' disease using TCR sequencing and RNA sequencing of peripheral blood. The study took place in China and was registered as a clinical trial. A total of roughly 35 samples were covered by TCR sequencing, comprising some 13 persistent and about 20 newly diagnosed Graves' disease patients.

The CDR3 contains 15 residues, cysteine and phenylalanine counted. The only DNA kept is the CDR3, 45 bases in frame from the first base. V loses 0 bases, J loses 8 bases, and the germline ends lie 17 bases apart. As encoded in the germline V gene, CDR1 is SGHDT while CDR2 is YYEEEE. Summary of the overall study and its limitations: The small sample size was acknowledged by the authors as a limitation that may reduce accuracy. Only peripheral blood was studied, because thyroid tissue, the primary lesion, was inaccessible. Preferential use of TRBV28, TRBJ1-2 and TRBJ2-5 was observed in persistent disease, whereas TRBV20-1 and TRBJ2-1 were favored in newly diagnosed disease. Compared with newly diagnosed patients, patients with persistent Graves' disease had lower TCR Shannon entropy and fewer highly expanded clones, which suggests clonal expansion. Sequencing and analysis were restricted to the TCR beta chain. More public clonotypes were shared among persistent patients (under 3,000) than among newly diagnosed patients (roughly 960).

The intended sense of this specimen's time point label: newly diagnosed GD, antithyroid drugs for less than 3 months. For both TCR sequencing and RNA sequencing, RNA was extracted from PBMCs using TRIzol. Graves' disease was diagnosed according to American Thyroid Association guidelines. Patients for the study were recruited at an endocrinology department in Xi'an, China. Each patient gave about 10 milliliters of peripheral blood, collected in an EDTA anticoagulant tube. PBMCs were isolated by Ficoll Paque Plus density gradient separation without further T cell sorting. An Agilent 2100 Bioanalyzer and agarose gel were used to check RNA quality, while a NanoDrop 2000 measured RNA concentration. Receptor libraries were prepared by multiplex PCR. Sequenced using an Illumina HiSeq 4000. To build TCR beta libraries, CDR3 regions were amplified by Arm-PCR using iRepertoire HTBI primers. Before sequencing, the PCR products underwent gel purification. As for how the authors treated the data: Gene usage analysis of CDR3 amino acid clonotypes used the approximately 62 TRBV and 14 to 15 TRBJ segments found across samples. COPE and FqMerger were used to merge filtered high-quality paired reads into contigs. Contigs were aligned with BLAST to IMGT TRBV, TRBD and TRBJ reference genes, and CDR3 was defined per IMGT. Clonotypes above 0.1% frequency were classified as highly expanded clones. Repertoire diversity was measured by Shannon entropy, and V-J evenness by the Gini coefficient. A clonotype was considered public if more than one individual shared it. The public reads were reanalyzed by TCRdb: fastp trimming at Q25, MiXCR alignment, in-frame beta chains only. Entries are consolidated by CDR3 protein sequence, retaining the most common genes and DNA. These V and J calls originate from TCRdb's pipeline instead of the authors' own analysis. The sample includes about 430,000 distinct CDR3 sequences, with 15% observed a single time. The ten largest clones take up about 7.8% of the sample.

The sample also formed part of further work on T cells in Graves' hyperthyroidism and ophthalmopathy. The second paper further reports: A patient counted as having stable Graves' hyperthyroidism if no progression to ophthalmopathy occurred over 18 months of follow-up. Hyperthyroidism patients were aged 18 to 65 years and newly diagnosed, with disease duration of less than 2 months. The study excluded patients with uncontrolled infections, other autoimmune diseases, pregnancy or lactation. Diagnoses relied on clinical symptoms, serum thyroxine and TRAb, thyroid ultrasound and orbital computed tomography. The first round of RT-PCR for the TCR CDR3 was performed with the HTBI primer set and the Qiagen OneStep RT-PCR kit. Most expanded thyroid clonotypes (frequency above 0.001) were also found in blood, which suggests that blood repertoires may mirror thyroid immune responses. In cross-validation, a model built on a 13 V-J signature told ophthalmopathy apart from stable hyperthyroidism with less than 90% sensitivity and around 83% specificity, and in testing the same model reached 80%/75%. In validation, the model predicted progression to ophthalmopathy a median of roughly 6.5 months before onset, with over 60% sensitivity and nearly 75% specificity. To identify distinguishing TCR V-J signatures, a discovery cohort of around 100 patients was used, comprising 40 to 45 with Graves' ophthalmopathy and 57 with stable Graves' hyperthyroidism. Prospective prediction of ophthalmopathy was tested in an independent validation cohort of 18 to 20 hyperthyroidism patients and 17 patients who later progressed to ophthalmopathy. The roughly 99 discovery patients were divided at random into training and test sets in a 7:3 ratio. In over five Graves' hyperthyroidism patients, the study also compared T-cell repertoires from thyroid tissue with T-cell repertoires from blood. Following sampling, methimazole starting at 30 mg daily was given to hyperthyroidism patients, and high-dose intravenous methylprednisolone was given to ophthalmopathy patients. The libraries were constructed in a second round of multiplex PCR and then size-selected and purified. Libraries were sequenced paired-end with 100 bp reads on an Illumina HiSeq2000. SOAPnuke was used to process the raw data, throwing out any read that contained adapters or uncalled bases, had a mean Phred below 15, or lacked an exact constant-primer or identifier match. COPE v1.2.5 was used to merge high-quality paired reads, and clonotypes were defined as unique nucleotide sequences. Clonotypes were aligned to IMGT TRBV, TRBD and TRBJ reference segments using MiTCR v1.1. The analysis was restricted to V-J combinations with a frequency above 0.0001, which together covered about 99% of the repertoires. The TCS score was defined as F50 (clonal expansion) divided by E x V (chaos), with BLOSUM62-based TCRdist calculated between CDR3 peptides within each V-J. Welch's t-statistics and random forest reduced around 550 V-J features to 10 to 15, which were used in a naive Bayes classifier (R e1071). No statistical method was used to fix the sample size in advance, and group allocation was not hidden from the investigators. The paper describes TCR Vbeta CDR3 sequencing of 140 or so peripheral blood samples, made up of roughly 40 ophthalmopathy patients, roughly 72 hyperthyroidism patients and 17 progressor patients.

The V and J genes are TRBV5-6 and TRBJ1-1; too little of a D gene remains to name it. The clonotype comes from a woman aged 40-49 years with Graves disease. Donor details come from another sample of the same person, matched by shared clones. The specimen comprised peripheral blood mononuclear cells (PBMCs), sampled at new diagnosis, from a patient treated with antithyroid drugs. The CDR3 corresponds to CASSLGGQAPHEAFF. The DNA sequence follows: TGTGCCAGCAGCTTGGGAGGGCAGGCACCCCACGAAGCTTTCTTT.